This TCR beta chain was profiled in a study of CD8 T cells in ankylosing spondylitis (dated by TCRdb to 2015 to 2018). Study-level background: To find TCR variants linked to disease, the study profiled T cell receptor beta repertoires in ankylosing spondylitis patients and healthy donors. The full study cohort comprised about 25 ankylosing spondylitis patients and 85 to 120 healthy donors. Samples of peripheral blood were taken, and for ankylosing spondylitis patients, synovial fluid was collected as well.

This clonotype was seen more than once but under ten times. Its cognate antigen has yet to be identified. No base qualities exist here, and no much larger clone lies one base off it. The investigation overall reported the following: Some motif variants were previously reported in synovial fluid and blood of reactive arthritis patients, suggesting common disease-initiation mechanisms. The disease-linked clones had a CD8+ phenotype and were found at relatively low frequencies in peripheral blood. The disease-linked clones were reported as significantly enriched in matched synovial fluid samples from ankylosing spondylitis patients. A TCR beta motif of several highly homologous amino acid variants appeared characteristic of blood from ankylosing spondylitis patients.

The instrument given in TCRdb is Illumina HiSeq 2500. Quantitative 5'-RACE with molecular barcodes was used to prepare TCR beta libraries. In the paper's pipeline: A new computational method, built on a probabilistic model of VDJ rearrangement, was used to identify disease-linked TCR variants. TCRdb reprocessing: public reads trimmed at Q25 with fastp, clones called with MiXCR, in-frame beta chains kept. Identical CDR3 protein sequences are pooled into one entry, listed with their most common genes and DNA. The V and J calls shown here were made by TCRdb, not taken from the authors' results. The sample contains under 250,000 distinct CDR3 sequences, roughly 25% of them found a single time. The top ten hold roughly 6.7% of the sample. The sequenced sample was blood, either unsorted or a sorted T cell fraction (not recorded which). This clonotype originated in a male donor with ankylosing spondylitis or in good health (not recorded which).

The base sequence is TGCAGCGTTGGGGTGACCGTTGCAGAGCAGTTCTTC. Translated, this gives CSVGVTVAEQFF. The V and J segments used are TRBV29-1 and TRBJ2-1; the D segment cannot be called with confidence. According to the germline V gene, CDR1 reads SQVTM and CDR2 reads ANQGSEA. The CDR3 sequence holds 12 residues, the cysteine and phenylalanine included. The retained sequence is limited to the CDR3, 36 bases, with the frame set at the first base. Trimming removed 4 bases from V and 10 bases from J, leaving 14 bases between the germline ends.